These T cell receptor beta chains were read from a single sample in a study of identical twins. TCRdb reprocessed the 5' RACE reads via MiXCR and lists one record per CDR3 protein. The repertoire holds fewer than 650,000 distinct CDR3 sequences, nearly 10% seen once, with roughly 3% in the top ten. This sample also appeared in a second study, on yellow fever vaccine responses in identical twins.

The material sequenced was PBMCs. Receptors originate from a woman between 18 and 30 years old in good health. The CDR3 runs from the conserved cysteine through the conserved F or W. A D gene is named only where the DNA matches it firmly. Size tells how often a clone was seen (once, few, many) or the class of an expanded clone, and some rows leave it out.

>TRBJ2-3|TRBD2|TRBV15|.
TGTGCCACCCGAGGGGGTATTAGCGGGGTGGTAAGGGCAGATACGCAGTATTTT
CATRGGISGVVRADTQYF
>TRBJ2-7|.|TRBV29-1|many
TGCAGCGTTGAAGATCTTGGGGACGGTACCTACGAGCAGTACTTC
CSVEDLGDGTYEQYF
>TRBJ2-1|TRBD2|TRBV6-1|.
TGTGCCAGCAGTGAAAGGACTAGTCCGGTCTACAATGAGCAGTTCTTC
CASSERTSPVYNEQFF
>TRBJ2-6|.|TRBV6-2/TRBV6-3|few
TGTGCCAGCAGGCCCCCTGACATCTCTGGGGCCAACGTCCTGACTTTC
CASRPPDISGANVLTF
>TRBJ1-3|.|TRBV5-6|many
TGTGCCAGCAGCCCGCGGGACAACTCTGGAAACACCATATATTTT
CASSPRDNSGNTIYF
>TRBJ2-1|.|TRBV14|.
TGTGCCAGCAGCCAAGTTCGGAACCCACGTGGGGAGGTGGCCTACAATGAGCAGTTCTTC
CASSQVRNPRGEVAYNEQFF
>TRBJ2-1|TRBD2|TRBV7-8|few
TGTGCCAGCAGCTTAGGAGGACTAGCGGGCCAGAGCTCCTACAATGAGCAGTTCTTC
CASSLGGLAGQSSYNEQFF
>TRBJ2-5|.|TRBV27|few
TGTGCCAGCAGTAACCATTTCGGGACACACCAAGAGACCCAGTACTTC
CASSNHFGTHQETQYF
>TRBJ2-5|.|TRBV6-5|few
TGTGCCAGTAAGCGTGCGGAGACCCAGTACTTC
CASKRAETQYF
>TRBJ2-2|TRBD1|TRBV3-1|many
TGTGCCAGCAGCCAGGGACAGGGGGCATACACCGGGGAGCTGTTTTTT
CASSQGQGAYTGELFF
>TRBJ2-2|.|TRBV20-1|.
TGCAGTGCTAGACACTCAGGTGGCGGGGAGCTGTTTTTT
CSARHSGGGELFF
>TRBJ2-3|.|TRBV11-2|.
TGTGCCAGCAGCTTAGGAAGTTGGGGTTTCACAGATACGCAGTATTTT
CASSLGSWGFTDTQYF
>TRBJ1-1|.|TRBV29-1|few
TGCAGCGCCCCAACAGGCTTCAACACTGAAGCTTTCTTT
CSAPTGFNTEAFF
>TRBJ2-7|TRBD2|TRBV20-1|.
TGCAGTGCTAGGACTAGCGGGAGAAATGACTACGAGCAGTACTTC
CSARTSGRNDYEQYF
>TRBJ2-1|.|TRBV12-3/TRBV12-4|many
TGTGCCAGCAGGTCACTCAATGAGCAGTTCTTC
CASRSLNEQFF
>TRBJ2-5|TRBD2|TRBV7-2|few
TGTGCCAGCAGCTTAGCGGCTAGCGGCGTACAAGAGACCCAGTACTTC
CASSLAASGVQETQYF
>TRBJ2-3|TRBD2|TRBV9|.
TGTGCCAGCAGCGTCTATAGCGGGAACACAGATACGCAGTATTTT
CASSVYSGNTDTQYF
>TRBJ2-3|TRBD1|TRBV10-3|few
TGTGCCATCAGGACAGGGGGGCCTGTAACAGATACGCAGTATTTT
CAIRTGGPVTDTQYF
>TRBJ2-2|TRBD2|TRBV11-2|.
TGTGCCAGCAGCCCTAGGGCGGGAGGCACCGGGGAGCTGTTTTTT
CASSPRAGGTGELFF
>TRBJ2-1|TRBD1|TRBV5-1|.
TGCGCCAGCAGCCTGACTACCGGGACAGGGGCCCACAATGAGCAGTTCTTC
CASSLTTGTGAHNEQFF
>TRBJ2-1|.|TRBV29-1|many
TGCAGCGTTGTAGCTGGGACCACGGACAATGAGCAGTTCTTC
CSVVAGTTDNEQFF
>TRBJ2-1|.|TRBV12-3/TRBV12-4|.
TGTGCCAGCAGTTGGGGGGGCCTAAAGGGGCATGAGCAGTTCTTC
CASSWGGLKGHEQFF
>TRBJ2-1|TRBD2|TRBV5-1|.
TGCGCCAGCAGCGAAGGACTAGCGGGAGCGTGGGGCAATGAGCAGTTCTTC
CASSEGLAGAWGNEQFF
>TRBJ1-5|.|TRBV6-2/TRBV6-3|many
TGTGCCAGCTTCTCAGCTCATCCGCCCCAGCATTTT
CASFSAHPPQHF
>TRBJ2-3|TRBD2|TRBV11-1|few
TGTGCCAGCAGCTTAGCCGCGGGACTAGCGGCAAACACAGATACGCAGTATTTT
CASSLAAGLAANTDTQYF
>TRBJ2-3|TRBD1|TRBV11-2|.
TGTGCCAACAGCTACTACCCCTCGACAGGGGTTGGGAGCACAGATACGCAGTATTTT
CANSYYPSTGVGSTDTQYF
>TRBJ1-1|TRBD1|TRBV6-5|few
TGTGCCAGCAGTTACCTTCAGGGGGCCACTGAAGCTTTCTTT
CASSYLQGATEAFF
>TRBJ2-3|TRBD1|TRBV15|.
TGTGCCACCAGCAGAGATCCGGGACAGGGTCCAGATACGCAGTATTTT
CATSRDPGQGPDTQYF
>TRBJ1-2|.|TRBV6-9|few
TGTGCCAATCAACCGCACTATGGCTACACCTTC
CANQPHYGYTF
>TRBJ2-7|TRBD1|TRBV7-9|.
TGTGCCAGCAGCTTAGGTTTGGGACAGGGGTTTGTTTACGAGCAGTACTTC
CASSLGLGQGFVYEQYF
>TRBJ2-3|TRBD2|TRBV10-1|many
TGCGCCAGCGGCACTAGCGGGAGGACAGATACGCAGTATTTT
CASGTSGRTDTQYF
>TRBJ2-5|.|TRBV7-3|.
TGTGCCAGCAGCCGAGGGGGTTTCGAAGAGACCCAGTACTTC
CASSRGGFEETQYF
>TRBJ2-7|TRBD1|TRBV19|few
TGTGCCAGTAGAATTACGGGACAGACCTACGAGCAGTACTTC
CASRITGQTYEQYF
>TRBJ2-7|.|TRBV28|few
TGTGCCAGCGCCTCTTCCCGCTACGAGCAGTACTTC
CASASSRYEQYF
>TRBJ2-7|.|TRBV20-1|few
TGCAGTGCTAGAGATATAGGACTTTACGAGCAGTACTTC
CSARDIGLYEQYF
>TRBJ1-4|.|TRBV10-2|.
TGCGCCAGCAACGGCAGGGGCGCCACTAATGAAAAACTGTTTTTT
CASNGRGATNEKLFF
>TRBJ2-3|TRBD2|TRBV28|many
TGTGCCAGCAGAACCATTAGCGGGAGAGGCCCAGATACGCAGTATTTT
CASRTISGRGPDTQYF
>TRBJ2-4|TRBD1|TRBV28|many
TGTGCCAGCAGCCTAATCGGACAGGGTGTAGGCAAAAACATTCAGTACTTC
CASSLIGQGVGKNIQYF
>TRBJ2-7|.|TRBV6-1|.
TGTGCCAGCAGAGAAACGGGTCAGGAGAACGGCGAGCAGTACTTC
CASRETGQENGEQYF
>TRBJ1-6|.|TRBV16|.
TGTGCCAGCAGCCAATCGGCAACCTATAATTCACCCCTCCACTTT
CASSQSATYNSPLHF
>TRBJ1-4|TRBD1|TRBV3-1|many
TGTGCCAGCAGCCCACCGGGACAGGCGGCAACTAATGAAAAACTGTTTTTT
CASSPPGQAATNEKLFF